The TCR beta chain under discussion was sequenced for a study of regulatory T cells in long-lasting Graves disease. Points from the study as a whole: Persistent Graves' patients showed reduced TCR diversity versus newly diagnosed patients.

The time point denotes: newly diagnosed GD, antithyroid drugs for less than 3 months. Preparation of the TCR library used RNA extracted from PBMCs. EDTA tubes received 7.5 to 9 milliliters of drawn peripheral blood. The TCR beta library used iRepertoire HTBI primers with Arm-PCR amplification of CDR3. Using its own MiXCR run on the multiplex PCR reads, TCRdb lists one record per CDR3 protein. The sample has about 440,000 distinct CDR3 sequences, just under 15% seen once. Note on this clonotype: Its antigen is currently unknown. The junction departs from germline at one end; a sequencing error may be responsible.

These same data were also listed under a study on T cells in Graves' hyperthyroidism and ophthalmopathy. That paper notes: Clinical symptoms, serum thyroxine, TRAb, thyroid ultrasound and orbital computed tomography informed diagnoses.

The receptor was isolated from a woman aged 25 to 39 with Graves disease. The source material was peripheral blood mononuclear cells (PBMCs), sampled at new diagnosis, from a patient treated with antithyroid drugs.

The CDR3 is CASSEKGAPETQHF. CDR3 nucleotide sequence: TGCGCCAGCAGTGAGAAAGGGGCCCCCGAGACCCAGCACTTC. The chain is built from TRBV10-1 and TRBJ2-5, with D tentatively TRBD1 (5 bases). The CDR3 is made up of 14 amino acids. Germline V gene sequence: CDR1 WNHNN, CDR2 SYGVQD (reference sequence).